This T cell receptor (beta chain) was sequenced in a study of CD8+ T cells in alopecia areata. In the study overall: For the treated group, dosing was oral tofacitinib at 5 to 10 mg twice daily. Study-wide results and limits: Scalp data also include sequences from resident alphabeta T cells of normal skin. Persistence during tofacitinib was seen for many expanded lesional clones in scalp and blood. Especially in alopecia totalis/universalis, lesional scalp showed greater clonality than normal scalp did.

CDR1 is GTSNPN, CDR2 SVGIG, per germline (reference sequence). This CDR3 comprises 12 residues. V trimming: 7 bases; J trimming: 3 bases; junction bases outside the gene matches: 6. The authors extracted RNA and reverse transcribed it into cDNA as the sequencing template. Method: immunoSEQ multiplex PCR; TCRdb's copy keeps in-frame clones and lacks some. Found here are over 70,000 clones, around 61% of them singletons; the top ten hold about 25%. Treatment: oral pan-JAK inhibitor, 5-10 mg twice daily. In regard to this clone: Its antigen is as yet unknown.

The chain links TRBV30 to TRBJ2-7; 7 bases map to TRBD2. The sequencing here drew on CD8+ T cells sorted from blood, taken at week 24, from a patient treated with tofacitinib. The origin of this receptor is a human donor with alopecia areata. The CDR3 sequence is CAFKSGIYEQYF. The CDR3 DNA is TGTGCCTTTAAAAGCGGGATCTACGAGCAGTACTTC.